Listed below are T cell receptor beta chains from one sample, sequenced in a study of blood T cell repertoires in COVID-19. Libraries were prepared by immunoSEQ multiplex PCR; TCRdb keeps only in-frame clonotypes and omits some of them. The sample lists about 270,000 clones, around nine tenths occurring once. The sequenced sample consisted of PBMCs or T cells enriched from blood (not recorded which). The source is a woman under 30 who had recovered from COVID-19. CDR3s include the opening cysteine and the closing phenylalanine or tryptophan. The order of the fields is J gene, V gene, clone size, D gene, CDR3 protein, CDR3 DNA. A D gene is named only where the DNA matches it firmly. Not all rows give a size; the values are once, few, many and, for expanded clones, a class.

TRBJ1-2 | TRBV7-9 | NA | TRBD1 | CASSLGTGDGYTF | TGTGCCAGCAGCTTGGGGACAGGGGACGGCTACACCTTC
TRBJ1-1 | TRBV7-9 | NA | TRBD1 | CASSLGTGGNTEAFF | TGTGCCAGCAGCCTAGGGACAGGGGGAAACACTGAAGCTTTCTTT
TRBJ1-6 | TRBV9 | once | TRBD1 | CASSVGTGNSPLHF | TGTGCCAGCAGCGTCGGGACAGGCAATTCACCCCTCCACTTT
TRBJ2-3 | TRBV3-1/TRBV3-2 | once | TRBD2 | CASSQFTSDAEDTQYF | TGTGCCAGCAGCCAGTTTACTAGCGATGCGGAAGATACGCAGTATTTT
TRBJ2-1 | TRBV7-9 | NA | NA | CATTTTREQYEQFF | TGTGCCACCACGACGACACGGGAGCAATATGAGCAGTTCTTC
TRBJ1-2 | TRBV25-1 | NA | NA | CASSPGGPTTYGYTF | TGTGCCAGCAGCCCGGGGGGACCCACAACCTATGGCTACACCTTC
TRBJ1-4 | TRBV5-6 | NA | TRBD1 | CASSFSGGAWEKLFF | TGTGCCAGCAGCTTCTCAGGGGGCGCGTGGGAAAAACTGTTTTTT
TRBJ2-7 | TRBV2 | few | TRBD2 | CASFAGADSYEQYF | TGTGCCAGCTTTGCGGGAGCGGACTCCTACGAGCAGTACTTC
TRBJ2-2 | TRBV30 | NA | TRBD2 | CAWNRPGLAGTVNTGELFF | TGTGCCTGGAATCGACCGGGACTAGCGGGGACGGTGAACACCGGGGAGCTGTTTTTT
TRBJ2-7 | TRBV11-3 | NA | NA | CASSLEVSREQYF | TGTGCCAGCAGCTTAGAAGTTAGTCGCGAGCAGTACTTC
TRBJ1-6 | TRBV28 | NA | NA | CASSLGLNNSPLHF | TGTGCCAGCAGTTTGGGACTGAATAATTCACCCCTCCACTTT
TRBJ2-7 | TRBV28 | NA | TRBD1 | CASSWTGVTHEQYF | TGTGCCAGCAGTTGGACAGGGGTTACCCACGAGCAGTACTTC
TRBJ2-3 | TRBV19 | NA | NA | CASRLAGTDTQYF | TGTGCCAGTAGGCTGGCCGGCACAGATACGCAGTATTTT
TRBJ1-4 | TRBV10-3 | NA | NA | CAIREGGNEKLFF | TGTGCCATCAGAGAAGGAGGGAATGAAAAACTGTTTTTT
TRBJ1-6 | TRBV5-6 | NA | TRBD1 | CASSLGTGGALNNSPLHF | TGTGCCAGCAGCTTGGGAACAGGGGGCGCCTTGAATAATTCACCCCTCCACTTT
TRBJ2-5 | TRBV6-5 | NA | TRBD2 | CASSPGLAGLQYF | TGTGCCAGCAGTCCGGGACTAGCGGGCCTCCAGTACTTC
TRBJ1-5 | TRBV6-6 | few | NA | CASSHSPIWGTDNQPQHF | TGTGCCAGCAGTCATAGCCCGATTTGGGGCACGGACAATCAGCCCCAGCATTTT
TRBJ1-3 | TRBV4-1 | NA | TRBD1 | CASSQVQGVENTIYF | TGCGCCAGCAGCCAAGTTCAGGGGGTAGAAAACACCATATATTTT
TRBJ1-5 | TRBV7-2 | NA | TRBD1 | CASSLGTGRSNQPQHF | TGTGCCAGCAGCTTAGGGACAGGGCGCAGCAATCAGCCCCAGCATTTT
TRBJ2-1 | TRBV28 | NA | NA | CASSSGHQGNEQFF | TGTGCCAGCAGCTCCGGGCACCAGGGGAATGAGCAGTTCTTC
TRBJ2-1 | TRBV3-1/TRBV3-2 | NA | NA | CASSSMKGVVSNEQFF | TGTGCCAGCAGCTCCATGAAGGGGGTCGTTTCCAATGAGCAGTTCTTC
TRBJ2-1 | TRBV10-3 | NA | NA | CAIRPPGLQYNEQFF | TGTGCCATCAGGCCCCCGGGACTCCAATACAATGAGCAGTTCTTC